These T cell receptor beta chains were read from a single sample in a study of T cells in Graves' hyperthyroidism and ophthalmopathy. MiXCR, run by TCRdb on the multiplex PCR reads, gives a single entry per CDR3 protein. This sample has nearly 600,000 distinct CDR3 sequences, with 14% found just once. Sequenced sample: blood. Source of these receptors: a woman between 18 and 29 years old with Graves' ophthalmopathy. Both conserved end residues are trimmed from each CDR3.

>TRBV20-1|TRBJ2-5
SARPQGGLAGRFTETQY
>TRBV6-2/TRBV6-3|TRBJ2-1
ASSYSILAGGYDEQF
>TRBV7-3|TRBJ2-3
ASSLGGTRGDTQY
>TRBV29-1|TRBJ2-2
SVEDPAPERIGELF
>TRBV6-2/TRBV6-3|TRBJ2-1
ASAKQGREWNEQF
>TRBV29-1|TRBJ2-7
SVEKGGEQY
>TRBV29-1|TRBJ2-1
SVEADHNEQF
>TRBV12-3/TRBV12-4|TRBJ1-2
ASTKDRDINYGYT
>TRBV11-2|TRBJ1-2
ASSFLTGGPYGYT
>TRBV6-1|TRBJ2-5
ASKKGQGIGETQY
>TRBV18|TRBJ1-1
ASSPPMNTEAF
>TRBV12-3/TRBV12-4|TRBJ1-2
ASSAPRDTYGYT
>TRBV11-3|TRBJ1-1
ASSPPGWALEAF
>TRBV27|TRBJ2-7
ASRRTGGLYEQY
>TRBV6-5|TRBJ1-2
ASSYHPNSVSERFYGYT